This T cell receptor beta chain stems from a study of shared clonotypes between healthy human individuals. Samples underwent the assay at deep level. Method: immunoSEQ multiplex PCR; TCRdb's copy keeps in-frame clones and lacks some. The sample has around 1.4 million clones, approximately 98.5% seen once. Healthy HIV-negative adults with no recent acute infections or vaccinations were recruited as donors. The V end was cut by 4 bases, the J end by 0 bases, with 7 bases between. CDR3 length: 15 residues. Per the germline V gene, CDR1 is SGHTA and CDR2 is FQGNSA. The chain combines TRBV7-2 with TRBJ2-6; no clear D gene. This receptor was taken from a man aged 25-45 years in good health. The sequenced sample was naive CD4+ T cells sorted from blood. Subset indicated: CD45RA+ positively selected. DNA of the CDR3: TGTGCCAGCAGCTCGACCTCCTCTGGGGCCAACGTCCTGACTTTC. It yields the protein CASSSTSSGANVLTF.